The rows below give T cell receptor beta chains drawn from one sample of a study of CD8 T cells in Susac syndrome. Using its own MiXCR run on the immunoSEQ multiplex PCR reads, TCRdb lists one record per CDR3 protein. The data contain tens of thousands of distinct CDR3 sequences, roughly 93% of them singletons. What was sequenced was CD8+ T cells from PBMCs. Receptors were obtained from a human donor in good health. The CDR3 runs from the conserved cysteine through the conserved F or W. The order of the fields is clone size, D gene, J gene, V gene, CDR3 length, CDR3 protein, CDR3 DNA. The D gene is left open where the match is weak. Expanded clones are given a class, and other clones once, few, many or no size at all.

size: NA; D: NA; J: TRBJ2-3; V: TRBV5-1; length: 13; CDR3: CASSNVPSDTQYF; DNA: TGCGCCAGCAGCAACGTCCCCTCAGATACGCAGTATTTT
size: NA; D: NA; J: TRBJ2-6; V: TRBV6-4; length: 16; CDR3: CASSDSDSSGANVLTF; DNA: TGTGCCAGCAGTGACTCGGACAGCTCTGGGGCCAACGTCCTGACTTTC
size: NA; D: NA; J: TRBJ1-2; V: TRBV11-2; length: 13; CDR3: CASSLAGGGGYTF; DNA: TGTGCCAGCAGCTTAGCGGGCGGCGGCGGCTACACCTTC
size: NA; D: TRBD1; J: TRBJ1-1; V: TRBV5-4; length: 14; CDR3: CASSLPTGETEAFF; DNA: TGTGCCAGCAGCTTGCCGACAGGGGAGACTGAAGCTTTCTTT
size: NA; D: NA; J: TRBJ1-1; V: TRBV6-5; length: 13; CDR3: CASSPSYWAEAFF; DNA: TGTGCCAGCAGTCCTTCGTATTGGGCTGAAGCTTTCTTT
size: NA; D: NA; J: TRBJ1-5; V: TRBV2; length: 14; CDR3: CASSEPYGNQPQHF; DNA: TGTGCCAGCAGTGAACCATACGGCAATCAGCCCCAGCATTTT
size: NA; D: NA; J: TRBJ1-4; V: TRBV7-6; length: 13; CDR3: CASGPTANEKLFF; DNA: TGTGCCAGCGGGCCTACCGCTAATGAAAAACTGTTTTTT
size: NA; D: TRBD2; J: TRBJ2-7; V: TRBV27; length: 13; CDR3: CASSWGLSYEQYF; DNA: TGTGCCAGCAGTTGGGGACTATCCTACGAGCAGTACTTC
size: NA; D: NA; J: TRBJ1-4; V: TRBV5-1; length: 19; CDR3: CASSPWNGEQTPDNEKLFF; DNA: TGCGCCAGCAGCCCCTGGAATGGGGAACAGACACCAGATAATGAAAAACTGTTTTTT
size: few; D: NA; J: TRBJ2-1; V: TRBV28; length: 12; CDR3: CASSFGGDEQFF; DNA: TGTGCCAGCAGTTTTGGTGGGGATGAGCAGTTCTTC
size: NA; D: NA; J: TRBJ2-7; V: TRBV6-5; length: 11; CDR3: CASGMGYEQYF; DNA: TGTGCCAGCGGAATGGGGTACGAGCAGTACTTC
size: NA; D: NA; J: TRBJ2-1; V: TRBV19; length: 13; CDR3: CATSISSYNEQFF; DNA: TGTGCCACCTCTATCAGCTCCTACAATGAGCAGTTCTTC
size: few; D: NA; J: TRBJ2-1; V: TRBV6-1; length: 14; CDR3: CASSLHPGVDEQFF; DNA: TGTGCCAGCAGTCTCCATCCAGGGGTCGATGAGCAGTTCTTC
size: NA; D: NA; J: TRBJ2-5; V: TRBV5-6; length: 15; CDR3: CASSAGPPPQETQYF; DNA: TGTGCCAGCAGCGCGGGACCGCCACCTCAAGAGACCCAGTACTTC
size: NA; D: NA; J: TRBJ1-2; V: TRBV4-1; length: 14; CDR3: CASSQVGSSYGYTF; DNA: TGCGCCAGCAGCCAAGTGGGCAGCTCCTATGGCTACACCTTC
size: NA; D: NA; J: TRBJ2-7; V: TRBV20-1; length: 14; CDR3: CSALVGTTGVEQYF; DNA: TGCAGTGCCCTGGTTGGGACAACAGGTGTGGAGCAGTACTTC
size: NA; D: TRBD1; J: TRBJ1-2; V: TRBV15; length: 16; CDR3: CATSRLPGQGDYGYTF; DNA: TGTGCCACCAGCAGGCTACCGGGACAGGGAGACTATGGCTACACCTTC
size: NA; D: NA; J: TRBJ2-3; V: TRBV4-1; length: 14; CDR3: CASSQVQGADTQYF; DNA: TGCGCCAGCAGCCAAGTTCAGGGAGCAGATACGCAGTATTTT
size: once; D: NA; J: TRBJ1-2; V: TRBV15; length: 13; CDR3: CATRGGQNYGYTF; DNA: TGTGCCACCAGGGGGGGGCAGAACTATGGCTACACCTTC
size: NA; D: NA; J: TRBJ1-1; V: TRBV12-3/TRBV12-4; length: 11; CDR3: CASSAYTEAFF; DNA: TGTGCCAGCAGCGCGTACACTGAAGCTTTCTTT
size: NA; D: NA; J: TRBJ1-4; V: TRBV4-1; length: 14; CDR3: CASSHEGPNEKLFF; DNA: TGCGCCAGCAGCCACGAGGGGCCGAATGAAAAACTGTTTTTT
size: NA; D: NA; J: TRBJ2-1; V: TRBV9; length: 13; CDR3: CASSVAGYNEQFF; DNA: TGTGCCAGCAGCGTAGCCGGATACAATGAGCAGTTCTTC
size: NA; D: TRBD1; J: TRBJ1-5; V: TRBV13; length: 14; CDR3: CASSTRDRDEPQHF; DNA: TGTGCCAGCAGCACCCGGGACAGGGACGAACCCCAGCATTTT
size: NA; D: NA; J: TRBJ1-1; V: TRBV12-5; length: 11; CDR3: CASGGRGSAFF; DNA: TGTGCTAGTGGGGGAAGGGGGTCGGCTTTCTTT
size: NA; D: NA; J: TRBJ1-5; V: TRBV15; length: 12; CDR3: CATSLPLEPQHF; DNA: TGTGCCACCAGTCTTCCCCTAGAGCCCCAGCATTTT
size: NA; D: NA; J: TRBJ1-2; V: TRBV29-1; length: 17; CDR3: CSVEGTLDSMGGYGYTF; DNA: TGCAGCGTTGAAGGGACCCTAGACAGCATGGGTGGCTATGGCTACACCTTC
size: NA; D: NA; J: TRBJ1-1; V: TRBV12-3/TRBV12-4; length: 16; CDR3: CASSLPDRPQNTEAFF; DNA: TGTGCCAGCAGTTTACCCGACCGGCCTCAGAACACTGAAGCTTTCTTT
size: NA; D: NA; J: TRBJ2-6; V: TRBV9; length: 16; CDR3: CASRGLGGSGANVLTF; DNA: TGTGCCAGCAGGGGTCTCGGGGGCTCTGGGGCCAACGTCCTGACTTTC
size: NA; D: NA; J: TRBJ2-7; V: TRBV9; length: 13; CDR3: CASSVAPYREQYF; DNA: TGTGCCAGCAGCGTAGCCCCTTACAGGGAGCAGTACTTC
size: NA; D: NA; J: TRBJ2-1; V: TRBV9; length: 14; CDR3: CASSVGLGTGEQFF; DNA: TGTGCCAGCAGCGTAGGACTAGGAACAGGAGAGCAGTTCTTC
size: NA; D: NA; J: TRBJ2-7; V: TRBV20-1; length: 12; CDR3: CSARGTNYEQYF; DNA: TGCAGTGCTAGAGGGACCAACTACGAGCAGTACTTC
size: NA; D: NA; J: TRBJ2-6; V: TRBV6-1; length: 14; CDR3: CASTGAPGANVLTF; DNA: TGTGCCAGCACGGGGGCGCCCGGGGCCAACGTCCTGACTTTC
size: NA; D: NA; J: TRBJ2-7; V: TRBV28; length: 14; CDR3: CASSFRPNQDEQYF; DNA: TGTGCCAGCAGCTTTCGGCCCAACCAGGACGAGCAGTACTTC
size: NA; D: TRBD2; J: TRBJ2-3; V: TRBV28; length: 17; CDR3: CASSSPLAPGKTDTQYF; DNA: TGTGCCAGCAGTTCTCCACTAGCGCCGGGCAAGACAGATACGCAGTATTTT
size: NA; D: NA; J: TRBJ2-7; V: TRBV7-9; length: 13; CDR3: CASSFRGGYEQYF; DNA: TGTGCCAGCAGTTTCAGGGGCGGTTACGAGCAGTACTTC
size: NA; D: NA; J: TRBJ2-5; V: TRBV29-1; length: 12; CDR3: CSVVGRQETQYF; DNA: TGCAGCGTTGTCGGCAGACAAGAGACCCAGTACTTC